This TCR beta chain was found in a study of cytomegalovirus exposure and HLA in healthy donors. The study, taken as a whole, reports: In vitro, three CMV-associated chains proved specific for CMV antigens.

Points on this clone: Antigen: not known.

It was with 60 Vbeta and 13 Jbeta primers that the PCR ran. TCRdb's table, derived via immunoSEQ multiplex PCR, lists solely in-frame clones and lacks some. The repertoire has about 93,000 clones, over 65% of them found once; the top ten carry roughly 3.8%. The clonotype comes from a man aged 45-65 years in good health and CMV-seronegative. The sample comprised PBMCs.

CDR3 loop: CSVEDRRGYTF. For the CDR3, the DNA is TGCAGCGTTGAAGACAGGCGTGGCTACACCTTC. J is TRBJ1-2 and V is TRBV29-1; D gene uncertain. The ends were cut back, 0 bases at V and 7 bases at J, with 6 bases in the middle. This CDR3 contains 11 residues. Germline V lookup: CDR1 SQVTM, CDR2 ANQGSEA.